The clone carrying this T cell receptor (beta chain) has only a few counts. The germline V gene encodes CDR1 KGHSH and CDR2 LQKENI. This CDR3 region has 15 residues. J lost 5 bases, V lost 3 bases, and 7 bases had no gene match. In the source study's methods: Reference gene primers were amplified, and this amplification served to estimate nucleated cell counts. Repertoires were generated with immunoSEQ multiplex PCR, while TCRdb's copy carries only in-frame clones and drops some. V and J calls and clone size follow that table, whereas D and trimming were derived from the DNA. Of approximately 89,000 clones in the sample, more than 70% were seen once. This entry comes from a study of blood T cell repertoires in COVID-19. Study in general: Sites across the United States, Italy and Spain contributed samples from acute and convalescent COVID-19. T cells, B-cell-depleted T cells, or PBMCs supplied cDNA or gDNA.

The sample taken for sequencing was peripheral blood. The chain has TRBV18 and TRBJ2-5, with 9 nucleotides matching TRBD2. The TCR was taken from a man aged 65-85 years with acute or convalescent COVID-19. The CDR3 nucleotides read TGTGCCAGCTCACCGTCTAGCGGGAACGGGGAGACCCAGTACTTC. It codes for CASSPSSGNGETQYF.